A single sample gave rise to the 30 T cell receptor beta chains below, sequenced in a study of blood T cells in healthy people across ages. The authors ran a second PCR of about 6 to 11 cycles using a sample-barcoded 5' primer and a J-beta primer mix. Using its own MiXCR run on the 5' RACE reads, TCRdb lists one record per CDR3 protein. In the table there are approximately 2,000,000 distinct CDR3 sequences, roughly two fifths of which are singletons. The sample consisted of blood. The receptors come from a human donor in good health.

This clonotype has just a few counts. J is TRBJ1-4 and V is TRBV12-5, with a tentative D call TRBD1 (5 bases). CDR1 LGHNT and CDR2 FRNRAP come from the germline V gene. Trimming stripped 5 bases from V and 4 bases from J, with 14 bases between. This CDR3 is built from 15 residues. The CDR3 DNA follows: TGTGCTAGTGGTACCTTAGGGACTAGTAATGAAAAACTGTTTTTT. As protein: CASGTLGTSNEKLFF.

This clonotype was counted a few times. V gene TRBV19 combines with J gene TRBJ2-6; D gene unclear. The germline gives CDR1 LNHDA, CDR2 SQIVND (reference sequence). This CDR3 has 16 residues. V lost 0 bases, J lost 2 bases, and 8 bases lay in between. The CDR3 is CASSIDRQAGANVLTF. The DNA of the CDR3 is TGTGCCAGTAGTATAGATCGGCAGGCTGGGGCCAACGTCCTGACTTTC. Drawing the rest from reference TRBV19 and TRBJ2-6, the complete variable domain is DGGITQSPKYLFRKEGQNVTLSCEQNLNHDAMYWYRQDPGQGLRLIYYSQIVNDFQKGDIAEGYSVSREKKESFPLTVTSAQKNPTAFYLCASSIDRQAGANVLTFGAGSRLTVL.

The chain uses TRBV18 and TRBJ2-5; 8 bases agree with TRBD1. Germline loops: CDR1 KGHSH, CDR2 LQKENI. V dropped 5 bases and J dropped 4; count of bases not matched to a gene: 6. The CDR3 is 14 amino acids. Written as DNA, the CDR3 is TGTGCCAGCTCATCGGACAGGGCAGCAGAGACCCAGTACTTC. Its protein product is CASSSDRAAETQYF.

This clonotype was counted ten times or more. This chain joins TRBV6-1 and TRBJ2-7; 10 positions match TRBD1. The CDR3 is 17 amino acids. Germline V gives CDR1 MNHNS, CDR2 SASEGT. The trim removed 6 bases at V and 3 bases at J, leaving 14 bases unmatched. The CDR3 nucleotides are TGTGCCAGCAGCCTTGGGCGACAGGGGGCGCGGGGCTACGAGCAGTACTTC. It encodes CASSLGRQGARGYEQYF.

This clonotype turned up a few times. The chain joins TRBV6-2 or TRBV6-3 to TRBJ2-1, with a weak D call TRBD2 (5 bases). The V and J ends lost 10 bases and 10 bases respectively, with 14 bases between them. Germline-derived CDR1 and CDR2 are MNHEY and SVGEGT. The CDR3 sequence is 11 residues long. CDR3 residues: CATQFGLEQFF. The CDR3 DNA reads as TGTGCCACCCAATTTGGACTCGAGCAGTTCTTC.

This clonotype was counted between two and nine times. The rearrangement uses TRBV24-1 and TRBJ1-2; unclear D gene. Germline CDR1 and CDR2: KGHDR and SFDVKD. V was clipped by 7 bases and J by 8 bases, with 10 bases between them. The CDR3 is made up of 11 amino acids. The CDR3 loop reads CATRNIDGYTF. CDR3 in DNA: TGTGCCACCAGGAACATTGACGGCTACACCTTC.

This chain's CDR3 is CSVDNTGTEAFF. The CDR3 DNA reads as TGCAGCGTTGACAACACAGGGACTGAAGCTTTCTTT. The gene calls are TRBV29-1 and TRBJ1-1; perhaps TRBD1 as D (6 bases). Germline V lookup: CDR1 SQVTM, CDR2 ANQGSEA. The V end was cut by 3 bases, the J end by 5 bases, with 10 bases between. This CDR3 has 12 amino acids.

This clonotype was seen a single time. This chain joins TRBV7-9 and TRBJ1-6; D might be TRBD1 (5 bases). This CDR3 is built from 13 residues. Germline CDR1 and CDR2: SEHNR and FQNEAQ (reference sequence). V lost 5 bases to trimming and J lost 6 bases, with 8 bases between them. CDR3 in DNA: TGTGCCAGCAGCCCACAGGCTAATTCACCCCTCCACTTT. Translation gives CASSPQANSPLHF.

This clonotype showed up just a few times. This chain links TRBV4-2 with TRBJ1-6, with TRBD1 matching 7 bases. Germline V gives CDR1 LGHNA, CDR2 YNFKEQ. Trimming cost V 5 bases and J 7 bases; bases outside gene matches: 11. This CDR3 has 16 amino acids. The CDR3 loop is CASSRRSGQTNSPLHF. The CDR3 DNA follows: TGTGCCAGCAGCAGAAGGTCGGGACAGACCAATTCACCCCTCCACTTT.

This clonotype was counted between two and nine times. The rearrangement uses TRBV18 and TRBJ2-7; no reliable D call. The J call is in doubt because the DNA end fits TRBJ2-5 better. Germline assignment: CDR1 KGHSH and CDR2 LQKENI. The CDR3 is 14 amino acids. In DNA, the CDR3 is TGTGCCAGCTCACCAAGACCCGAAAAAGGGACCCAGTACTTC. Amino acid sequence: CASSPRPEKGTQYF.

This chain uses TRBV28 with TRBJ2-3, with D hard to call. Trimming pared 1 base from V and 4 bases from J, leaving 12 bases between. The CDR3 is 15 amino acids. CDR1 is MDHEN, CDR2 SYDVKM, per germline. The CDR3 sequence is CASSLYRARPDTQYF. The CDR3 bases are TGTGCCAGCAGTTTATACCGGGCCCGCCCAGATACGCAGTATTTT.

V and J are TRBV4-1 and TRBJ1-1, with D unclear. From germline, CDR1 is MGHRA and CDR2 YSYEKL. Trimming pared 2 bases from V and 12 bases from J, leaving 19 bases between. The CDR3 extends over 14 amino acids. CDR3 sequence reads: CASSQNREVGFSFF. In DNA, the CDR3 is TGCGCCAGCAGCCAAAACCGGGAGGTGGGCTTCTCTTTCTTT.

The V and J genes are TRBV6-1 and TRBJ2-1; D is unresolved. Trimming left V 3 bases short and J 6 bases short, with 6 bases between. Germline V gene data show CDR1 as MNHNS and CDR2 as SASEGT. The CDR3 is 12 amino acids. The CDR3 spells CASSDVGNEQFF. The CDR3 bases are TGTGCCAGCAGTGACGTGGGCAATGAGCAGTTCTTC.

As regards this clonotype: The junction does not match germline at one end; this may be a read error. This rearrangement joins TRBV18 to TRBJ1-1, with unresolved D. The CDR3 has 15 amino acids. The germline gives CDR1 KGHSH, CDR2 LQKENI. The CDR3 DNA is TGTGTCAGCTCACCGCAGAGAGACGGTTCCAGTCAAGCTTTCTTT. Its protein product is CVSSPQRDGSSQAFF.

This chain links TRBV25-1 with TRBJ2-1; tentatively, D is TRBD1 or TRBD2 (5 bases each). Per the germline V gene, CDR1 is MGHDK and CDR2 is SYGVNS. The CDR3 is made up of 15 amino acids. Between the trimmed V and J ends, which lost 3 bases and 0 bases, there was a span of 9 bases. DNA for the CDR3: TGTGCCAGCAGTGAGCCAGGGAGCTCCTACAATGAGCAGTTCTTC. It is translated as CASSEPGSSYNEQFF.

The sample holds a few counts of this clonotype. The chain uses TRBV2 and TRBJ1-2, with TRBD1 as a possible D gene (6 bases). The CDR3 has 14 residues. In germline, CDR1 is SNHLY, CDR2 FYNNEI. V lost 8 bases to trimming and J lost 2 bases, with 15 bases between them. Here the CDR3 DNA reads TGTGCCAGCGCCTGGACAGAGAGCAACTATGGCTACACCTTC. This sequence encodes CASAWTESNYGYTF.

V usage is TRBV5-1 and J usage is TRBJ2-3; D tentatively fits TRBD1 or TRBD2 (5 bases each). V lost 0 bases, J lost 4 bases, and 15 bases lay in between. This CDR3 is built from 16 residues. The germline V gene has CDR1 SGHRS and CDR2 YFSETQ. The CDR3 DNA follows: TGCGCCAGCAGCTTGGCCGCCGGGGCGGGCGCAGATACGCAGTATTTT. This translates into CASSLAAGAGADTQYF.

In its sample, this clonotype was seen a few times. The chain carries TRBV28 and TRBJ1-2; 9 bases are a match to TRBD1. Germline loops: CDR1 MDHEN, CDR2 SYDVKM. This CDR3 is 15 amino acids long. Trimming took 3 bases from V and 1 from J; bases not matched to a gene: 3. The CDR3 bases are TGTGCCAGCAGTTTTGAGGGACAGGGTAACTATGGCTACACCTTC. This gives the protein CASSFEGQGNYGYTF.

In the case of this clonotype: One junction end disagrees with the germline gene, perhaps due to a read error. The chain employs TRBV18 and TRBJ2-3; the D gene is possibly TRBD1 (5 bases). The germline V gene has CDR1 KGHSH and CDR2 LQKENI. This CDR3 spans 15 amino acids. The DNA of the CDR3 is TGTGCCAGCTCACCAAATACAGTGAACACAGGTACGCAGTATTTT. Translating it yields CASSPNTVNTGTQYF.

A note on this clonotype: One junction end disagrees with the germline gene, perhaps due to a read error. The chain recombines TRBV13 with TRBJ2-3; 8 bases are a match to TRBD2. CDR3 size: 16 residues. Germline V lookup: CDR1 PRHDT, CDR2 FYEKMQ (reference sequence). The CDR3 DNA reads as TGTGCCAACAGCTTCGGAGTACGGGGGGGCCCAGATACGCAGTATTTT. Its protein product is CANSFGVRGGPDTQYF.

This clonotype was observed a few times. This rearrangement joins TRBV7-3 to TRBJ2-5; D gene unclear. Germline V gene lookup returns CDR1 SGHTA and CDR2 FQGTGA. With 0 bases removed from V and 7 bases from J, the gap between germline ends came to 9 bases. This CDR3 comprises 13 residues. The CDR3 DNA reads as TGTGCCAGCAGCTTAACACCCTTGGGGACCCAGTACTTC. This translates into CASSLTPLGTQYF.

V is TRBV2 and J is TRBJ2-3; 7 nucleotides match TRBD1. Germline assignment: CDR1 SNHLY and CDR2 FYNNEI. Germline trimming cut 2 bases from V and 6 bases from J; bases unmatched to any gene: 11. This CDR3 region has 16 residues. CDR3 sequence: CASSESLDRDEDTQYF. The CDR3 coding sequence is TGTGCCAGCAGTGAATCCCTTGACAGGGATGAGGATACGCAGTATTTT.

The V and J genes are TRBV6-5 and TRBJ2-3, with D perhaps matching TRBD2 (6 bases). This CDR3 comprises 16 residues. The germline CDR1 and CDR2 sequences are MNHEY and SVGAGI. The V end was cut by 0 bases, the J end by 9 bases, with 19 bases between. The CDR3 is CASSYSMLDGGTTQYF. Written as DNA, the CDR3 is TGTGCCAGCAGTTACTCGATGCTGGACGGAGGGACCACGCAGTATTTT.

The chain employs TRBV25-1 and TRBJ2-1, with D maybe TRBD2 (6 bases). This CDR3 region has 17 residues. CDR1 MGHDK and CDR2 SYGVNS come from the germline V gene. Trimming stripped 0 bases from V and 8 bases from J, with 20 bases between. CDR3 sequence reads: CASSEYFDWRGMDEQFF. Here the CDR3 DNA reads TGTGCCAGCAGTGAATACTTTGATTGGAGGGGTATGGATGAGCAGTTCTTC.

V gene TRBV7-9 combines with J gene TRBJ2-4, with D tentatively TRBD2 (6 bases). Germline V gene lookup returns CDR1 SEHNR and CDR2 FQNEAQ (reference sequence). The V and J ends lost 1 base and 6 bases respectively, with 28 bases between them. This CDR3 comprises 20 residues. The CDR3, as DNA: TGTGCCAGCAGCTTAGGAGTTTTGGGTGACACCTCGAACGGGGGAAACATTCAGTACTTC. Translating gives CASSLGVLGDTSNGGNIQYF.

This clonotype was counted a few times. This chain links TRBV5-1 with TRBJ2-1; no clear D. Trimming took off 0 bases at V and 9 bases at J, with 7 bases between the two ends. Germline loops: CDR1 SGHRS, CDR2 YFSETQ. The CDR3 extends over 12 amino acids. CDR3 region: CASSLADGEQFF. CDR3 in DNA: TGCGCCAGCAGCTTGGCCGATGGTGAGCAGTTCTTC. The full variable domain, its missing parts supplied by reference TRBV5-1 and TRBJ2-1, is KAGVTQTPRYLIKTRGQQVTLSCSPISGHRSVSWYQQTPGQGLQFLFEYFSETQRNKGNFPGRFSGRQFSNSRSEMNVSTLELGDSALYLCASSLADGEQFFGPGTRLTVL.

In this sample, this clonotype turned up a few times. The V call is TRBV12-5, the J call TRBJ2-6; D possibly matches TRBD1 or TRBD2 (6 bases each). This CDR3 is 21 amino acids long. V dropped 1 base and J dropped 2 bases, with 24 bases sitting between them. Germline-derived CDR1 and CDR2 are LGHNT and FRNRAP. CDR3 sequence: CASGLGPFTRGPLTGANVLTF. CDR3 DNA sequence: TGTGCTAGTGGTTTGGGTCCCTTCACCCGGGGGCCTCTTACTGGGGCCAACGTCCTGACTTTC.

The genes are TRBV7-2 and TRBJ1-2; maybe TRBD1 (5 bases). CDR3 length: 15 amino acids. Trimming removed 5 bases from V and 4 bases from J, with 17 bases in between. Germline lookup yields CDR1 SGHTA and CDR2 FQGNSA. CDR3 DNA: TGTGCCAGCAGCCTCGACGATTTTGGGGGCTATGGCTACACCTTC. Translation: CASSLDDFGGYGYTF.

The rearrangement joins TRBV4-3 to TRBJ2-3; 10 positions match TRBD2. The CDR3 extends over 18 amino acids. J lost 6 bases, V lost 0 bases, and 12 bases had no gene match. CDR1 and CDR2 from the germline V gene are LGHNA and YSLEER. The CDR3 spells CASSQEGIAGGCGDTQYF. The CDR3 DNA reads TGCGCCAGCAGCCAAGAAGGGATAGCGGGGGGTTGTGGGGATACGCAGTATTTT.

This chain connects TRBV12-3 or TRBV12-4 to TRBJ2-1; weak D call: TRBD1 (6 bases). V was trimmed by 5 bases and J by 13 bases, leaving 18 bases between them. CDR3 length equals 13 residues. The CDR3 DNA reads TGTGCCAGCAGTGCACTCAGGGGAGAGACCCAGTTCTTC. Encoded protein: CASSALRGETQFF.